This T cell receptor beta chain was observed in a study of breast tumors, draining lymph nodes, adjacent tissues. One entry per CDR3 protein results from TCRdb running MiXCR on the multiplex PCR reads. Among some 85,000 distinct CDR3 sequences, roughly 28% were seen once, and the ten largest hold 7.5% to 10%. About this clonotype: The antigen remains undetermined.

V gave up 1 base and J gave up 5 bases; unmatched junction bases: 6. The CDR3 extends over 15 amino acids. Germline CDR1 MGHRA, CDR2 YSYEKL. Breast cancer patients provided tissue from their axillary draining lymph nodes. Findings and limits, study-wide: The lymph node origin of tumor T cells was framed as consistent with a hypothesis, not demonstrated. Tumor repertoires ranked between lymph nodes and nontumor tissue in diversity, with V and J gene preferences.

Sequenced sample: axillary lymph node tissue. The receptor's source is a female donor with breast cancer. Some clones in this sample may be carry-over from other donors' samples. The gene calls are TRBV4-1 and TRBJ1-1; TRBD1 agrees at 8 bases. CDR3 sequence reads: CASSQGQGAWTEAFF. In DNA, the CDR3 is TGCGCCAGCAGCCAAGGTCAGGGGGCCTGGACTGAAGCTTTCTTT.